The clone carrying this TCR beta chain appeared a few times. Its antigen is as yet unknown. These data are taken from a study of human T cells and chemical hapten exposure. Whole-study context: 2% DPC applied to a 2 cm by 2 cm arm area sensitized donors. The upper back received 0.01% DPC by patch testing, with results read at 6 days. Mainly, slight library volume differences in the pool made TCR yields vary.

The time point here: patch test 2, 6 weeks after DPC sensitization. Treatment reported: therapeutic diphenylcyclopropenone sensitization with weekly scalp DPC. Via MiXCR, TCRdb re-called the RACE reads, giving one row per CDR3 protein. This sample yields some 81,000 distinct CDR3 sequences, of which around a tenth are seen a single time; 1.6% belongs to the top ten. Trimming took off 4 bases at V and 4 bases at J, with 12 bases between the two ends. This CDR3 has 14 residues. Per germline, CDR1 SGDLS and CDR2 YYNGEE. Study-wide results and limits: Donors in the study had alopecia, meaning their immune response may differ from healthy people's.

The chain uses TRBV9 and TRBJ1-5; D is perhaps TRBD1 (6 bases). The material was whole blood, obtained in connection with sensitization to the hapten diphenylcyclopropenone (DPC). This sequence was found in a man between 18 and 35 years old with alopecia areata. Some clones in this sample may be carry-over from other donors' samples. This chain's CDR3 is CASSRGGRNQPQHF. CDR3 DNA: TGTGCCAGCAGCCGAGGGGGAAGGAATCAGCCCCAGCATTTT.